These T cell receptor beta chains were read from a single sample in a study of T cell clones after liver transplantation. Using immunoSEQ multiplex PCR, the repertoire was profiled, and TCRdb retains in-frame clones only, with some absent. The sample has 70,000 to 80,000 clones, 90% seen once. The sample was CD4+ T cells from blood, taken before liver transplant. The source of these receptors is a human donor who received a liver transplant. Each CDR3 is given with its conserved first and last residue. D genes are given only for firm matches. Size values are once, few and many counts, or a class for expanded clones, and some rows have none.

d_call: -; clone_size: -; v_call: TRBV7-3; j_call: TRBJ2-7; cdr3_nt: TGTGCCAGCAGCGTCTACGAGCAGTACTTC; cdr3_aa: CASSVYEQYF
d_call: -; clone_size: -; v_call: TRBV14; j_call: TRBJ2-3; cdr3_nt: TGTGCCAGCAGCGTGACGCGGGACAACACAGATACGCAGTATTTT; cdr3_aa: CASSVTRDNTDTQYF
d_call: -; clone_size: few; v_call: TRBV2; j_call: TRBJ1-1; cdr3_nt: TGTGCCAGCAGTTCACAGCGGAACACTGAAGCTTTCTTT; cdr3_aa: CASSSQRNTEAFF
d_call: -; clone_size: few; v_call: TRBV10-2; j_call: TRBJ1-1; cdr3_nt: TGCGCCAAGACACATGGAGCTTTCTTT; cdr3_aa: CAKTHGAFF
d_call: TRBD2; clone_size: once; v_call: TRBV27; j_call: TRBJ2-1; cdr3_nt: TGTGCCAGCAGTTCAGGGACTAGGCTCAAGCAGTTCTTC; cdr3_aa: CASSSGTRLKQFF
d_call: -; clone_size: -; v_call: TRBV7-2; j_call: TRBJ1-1; cdr3_nt: TGTGCCAGCAGCCTTAGACGGGACTCTGAAGCTTTCTTT; cdr3_aa: CASSLRRDSEAFF
d_call: -; clone_size: -; v_call: TRBV4-3; j_call: TRBJ1-4; cdr3_nt: TGCGCCAGCAGCCAAGATCTCCGAAATGAAAAACTGTTTTTT; cdr3_aa: CASSQDLRNEKLFF
d_call: -; clone_size: -; v_call: TRBV28; j_call: TRBJ2-3; cdr3_nt: TGTGCCAGCAGACCGATAATGACAGATACGCAGTATTTT; cdr3_aa: CASRPIMTDTQYF
d_call: TRBD2; clone_size: -; v_call: TRBV4-1; j_call: TRBJ2-3; cdr3_nt: TGCGCCAGCAGCCAAGGACTAGCGGGAGTGCTTAGCACAGATACGCAGTATTTT; cdr3_aa: CASSQGLAGVLSTDTQYF
d_call: TRBD1; clone_size: -; v_call: TRBV19; j_call: TRBJ2-5; cdr3_nt: TGTGCCAGTAGTCCACAGGGGGCGAGTCAAGAGACCCAGTACTTC; cdr3_aa: CASSPQGASQETQYF
d_call: -; clone_size: -; v_call: TRBV4-1; j_call: TRBJ2-2; cdr3_nt: TGCGCCAGCAGCGGACCAGGTTCCGGGAAGCCCGGGGAGCTGTTTTTT; cdr3_aa: CASSGPGSGKPGELFF
d_call: TRBD2; clone_size: few; v_call: TRBV7-6; j_call: TRBJ2-2; cdr3_nt: TGTGCCAGCAGCCTTGGGACTAGCGGGAGTTTTACCGGGGAGCTGTTTTTT; cdr3_aa: CASSLGTSGSFTGELFF
d_call: -; clone_size: -; v_call: TRBV19; j_call: TRBJ1-1; cdr3_nt: TGTGCCAGTAGGCAGGGCTTAATGAACACTGAAGCTTTCTTT; cdr3_aa: CASRQGLMNTEAFF
d_call: TRBD1; clone_size: -; v_call: TRBV7-8; j_call: TRBJ2-7; cdr3_nt: TGTGCCAGCAGCTACCTCGCCCCGGGACAGGGTCGCAACGAGCAGTACTTC; cdr3_aa: CASSYLAPGQGRNEQYF
d_call: -; clone_size: -; v_call: TRBV7-3; j_call: TRBJ2-3; cdr3_nt: TGTGCCAGCAACCAAAGGGGCAGGGTGGATACGCAGTATTTT; cdr3_aa: CASNQRGRVDTQYF
d_call: -; clone_size: -; v_call: TRBV27; j_call: TRBJ1-2; cdr3_nt: TGTGCCAGCAGTTTAGGGGGAGCGACAACTAACTATGGCTACACCTTC; cdr3_aa: CASSLGGATTNYGYTF
d_call: -; clone_size: once; v_call: TRBV6-1; j_call: TRBJ2-3; cdr3_nt: TGTGCCAGCCTCCCGGGGGAGTTGGGAAATACGCAGTATTTT; cdr3_aa: CASLPGELGNTQYF
d_call: -; clone_size: -; v_call: TRBV5-4; j_call: TRBJ2-7; cdr3_nt: TGTGCCAGCAGCGTCCCGGGACAAACAACCGGTCAGTACTTC; cdr3_aa: CASSVPGQTTGQYF